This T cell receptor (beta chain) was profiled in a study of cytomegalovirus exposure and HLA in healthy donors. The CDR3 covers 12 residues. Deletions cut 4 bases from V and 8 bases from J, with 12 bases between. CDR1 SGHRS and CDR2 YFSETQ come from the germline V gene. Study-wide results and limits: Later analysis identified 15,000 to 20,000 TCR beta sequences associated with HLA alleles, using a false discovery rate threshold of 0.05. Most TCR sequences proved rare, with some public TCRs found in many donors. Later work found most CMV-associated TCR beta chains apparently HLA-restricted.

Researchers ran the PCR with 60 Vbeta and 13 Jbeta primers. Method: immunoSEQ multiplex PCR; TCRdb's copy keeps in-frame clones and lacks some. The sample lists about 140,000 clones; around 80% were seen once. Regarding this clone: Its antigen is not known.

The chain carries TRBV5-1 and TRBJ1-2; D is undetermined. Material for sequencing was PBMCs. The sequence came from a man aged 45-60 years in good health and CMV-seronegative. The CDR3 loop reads CASSTGWVGYTF. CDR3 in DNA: TGCGCCAGCAGCACGGGTTGGGTAGGCTACACCTTC.